The 21 T cell receptor beta chains below were found in one sample sequenced in a study of identical twins. TCRdb reanalysed the 5' RACE reads using MiXCR and keeps one entry per CDR3 protein. The sample has about 530,000 distinct CDR3 sequences, around 15% seen once. In addition, the sample was reused for a study of yellow fever vaccine responses in identical twins.

Sequenced material: CD4+ T cells sorted from blood. These receptors were taken from a woman aged 18-29 years in good health.

The table lists this clonotype with a few counts. The V gene is TRBV28, the J gene TRBJ2-2, with a tentative D call TRBD2 (5 bases). Germline values: CDR1 MDHEN, CDR2 SYDVKM. V dropped 2 bases and J dropped 2 bases, with 12 bases sitting between them. The CDR3 length is 16 residues. CDR3: CASSLSRGRNTGELFF. CDR3 nucleotide sequence: TGTGCCAGCAGTTTAAGTCGGGGTCGAAACACCGGGGAGCTGTTTTTT.

The chain couples TRBV6-1 to TRBJ2-5; 11 bases agree with TRBD2. Germline-derived CDR1 and CDR2 are MNHNS and SASEGT. V trimming: 1 base; J trimming: 1 base; junction bases outside the gene matches: 5. This CDR3 has 17 residues. This chain's CDR3 is CASSEGTSGPFQETQYF. The CDR3 coding sequence is TGTGCCAGCAGTGAAGGGACTAGCGGGCCCTTCCAAGAGACCCAGTACTTC.

The chain links TRBV24-1 to TRBJ2-1; TRBD2 agrees at 8 bases. Germline-derived CDR1 and CDR2 are KGHDR and SFDVKD. The CDR3 spans 18 residues. J was trimmed by 8 bases and V by 3 bases; bases with no gene match: 17. CDR3 loop: CATSDQKGSGTSFYEQFF. The CDR3 DNA is TGTGCCACCAGTGATCAAAAGGGAAGCGGGACTAGTTTTTATGAGCAGTTCTTC.

This clonotype was observed a handful of times. The chain has TRBV28 and TRBJ2-7; D ambiguous. Looked up from germline, CDR1 is MDHEN and CDR2 is SYDVKM. The CDR3 sequence is 11 residues long. V dropped 9 bases and J dropped 2 bases, with 8 bases sitting between them. The CDR3 region is CASKTAYEQYF. The CDR3, as DNA: TGTGCCAGTAAGACCGCCTACGAGCAGTACTTC. Looking up the rest from reference TRBV28 and TRBJ2-7 gives the full variable domain: DVKVTQSSRYLVKRTGEKVFLECVQDMDHENMFWYRQDPGLGLRLIYFSYDVKMKEKGDIPEGYSVSREKKERFSLILESASTNQTSMYLCASKTAYEQYFGPGTRLTVT.

This clonotype has more than one count but fewer than ten. The chain carries TRBV4-1 and TRBJ1-1; no reliable D call. This CDR3 comprises 15 residues. V was trimmed by 5 bases and J by 0 bases, leaving 13 bases between them. From germline, CDR1 is MGHRA and CDR2 YSYEKL. The CDR3 nucleotides are TGCGCCAGCAGCACACAAGTCGGGGTGAACACTGAAGCTTTCTTT. Protein product: CASSTQVGVNTEAFF.

The sample holds a few counts of this clonotype. The V call is TRBV27, the J call TRBJ2-7; D might be TRBD1 (7 bases). Trimming took 6 bases from V and 4 from J, leaving 19 bases between them. Germline V gene data show CDR1 as MNHEY and CDR2 as SMNVEV (reference sequence). The CDR3 has 15 amino acids. For the CDR3, the DNA is TGTGCCAGCAGCAAACCAACAGCAGGGGGGTACGAGCAGTACTTC. Translation gives CASSKPTAGGYEQYF.

This chain connects TRBV27 to TRBJ1-2; D uncertain. The V end lost 5 bases, the J end lost 1 base, and 14 bases lay between the germline ends. The CDR3 runs to 15 residues. Germline V CDR1 and CDR2: MNHEY, SMNVEV (reference sequence). CDR3 region: CASSLDTYGNYGYTF. The CDR3 nucleotides are TGTGCCAGCAGTCTCGACACGTATGGTAACTATGGCTACACCTTC.

The V call is TRBV2, the J call TRBJ2-1, with 8 bases matching TRBD2. V dropped 4 bases and J dropped 4; count of bases not matched to a gene: 9. This CDR3 comprises 16 residues. CDR1 SNHLY and CDR2 FYNNEI come from the germline V gene. DNA for the CDR3: TGTGCCAGCAGTGGGTTCTTATTAGCGGGATACAATGAGCAGTTCTTC. Protein sequence: CASSGFLLAGYNEQFF.

The chain recombines TRBV5-4 with TRBJ2-1; the D gene is possibly TRBD2 (7 bases). The V end lost 1 base, the J end lost 7 bases, and 21 bases lay between the germline ends. The CDR3 spans 17 residues. In germline, CDR1 is SGHNT, CDR2 YYREEE (reference sequence). This chain's CDR3 is CASSLTRGAVIGNEQFF. The CDR3 bases are TGTGCCAGCAGCTTGACCCGGGGGGCGGTTATCGGTAATGAGCAGTTCTTC. The complete variable domain, with remaining parts taken from reference TRBV5-4 and TRBJ2-1, reads ETGVTQSPTHLIKTRGQQVTLRCSSQSGHNTVSWYQQALGQGPQFIFQYYREEENGRGNFPPRFSGLQFPNYSSELNVNALELDDSALYLCASSLTRGAVIGNEQFFGPGTRLTVL.

This CDR3 is CASSQRDPGYEQFF. The CDR3 DNA reads as TGTGCCAGCAGCCAAAGGGACCCGGGCTATGAGCAGTTCTTC. The rearrangement links TRBV3-1 to TRBJ2-1; either TRBD1 or TRBD2 may supply D (5 bases each). The V gene's germline CDR1 is LGHDT and CDR2 YNNKEL (reference sequence). V gave up 2 bases and J gave up 8 bases, with 13 bases separating them. This CDR3 has 14 residues.

The rearrangement links TRBV2 to TRBJ2-6; a possible D gene is TRBD2 (5 bases). Trimming pared 6 bases from V and 0 bases from J, leaving 12 bases between. Germline V gives CDR1 SNHLY, CDR2 FYNNEI. This CDR3 contains 16 residues. The chain's CDR3 is CASREDGNSGANVLTF. The CDR3 DNA reads TGTGCCAGCAGGGAGGACGGTAACTCTGGGGCCAACGTCCTGACTTTC.

In nucleotides, the CDR3 is TGCAGTGCTAGAGAAGGGTCAGGGAACCAAGAGACCCAGTACTTC. This translates into CSAREGSGNQETQYF. V is TRBV20-1 and J is TRBJ2-5; D perhaps matches TRBD1 (5 bases). Germline V gives CDR1 DFQATT, CDR2 SNEGSKA (reference sequence). The CDR3 is 15 amino acids. V was trimmed by 0 bases and J by 0 bases, leaving 11 bases between them.

The sample holds a few counts of this clonotype. V and J are TRBV11-3 and TRBJ2-3; D may be TRBD1 (5 bases). This CDR3 contains 11 residues. Per germline, CDR1 SGHNT and CDR2 YENEEA. V gave up 6 bases and J gave up 8 bases, with 9 bases separating them. The chain's CDR3 is CASSFDSTQYF. Here the CDR3 DNA reads TGTGCCAGCAGTTTCGACAGTACGCAGTATTTT.

The V and J genes are TRBV20-1 and TRBJ2-3; 10 bases line up with TRBD1. Germline V gene data show CDR1 as DFQATT and CDR2 as SNEGSKA (reference sequence). The V and J ends lost 3 bases and 3 bases, in that order; junction bases with no gene match: 6. The CDR3 loop spans 15 amino acids. The CDR3 DNA reads TGCAGTGCTAGTAATTGGGACAGGGGAACAGATACGCAGTATTTT. It yields the protein CSASNWDRGTDTQYF.

This clonotype was counted between two and nine times. V usage is TRBV3-1 and J usage is TRBJ2-5, with D maybe TRBD2 (5 bases). Trimming left V 5 bases short and J 4 bases short, with 17 bases between. CDR3 length: 15 amino acids. The V gene's germline CDR1 is LGHDT and CDR2 YNNKEL (reference sequence). CDR3 loop: CASSVSVATGETQYF. In DNA, the CDR3 is TGTGCCAGCAGCGTTTCCGTAGCGACGGGAGAGACCCAGTACTTC.

The chain couples TRBV21-1 to TRBJ1-5; the table calls TRBD1, which could not be checked here. TRBV21-1 constitutes a pseudogene. This CDR3 is built from 15 residues. CDR3 amino acids: CASSKGAEENQPQHF. The CDR3 DNA reads as TGTGCCAGCAGCAAAGGGGCGGAGGAAAATCAGCCCCAGCATTTT.

The chain has TRBV10-3 and TRBJ2-3; TRBD2 agrees at 9 bases. Germline V gene sequence: CDR1 ENHRY, CDR2 SYGVKD. The V segment lost 0 bases and the J segment 2 bases; nucleotides outside the gene matches: 3. The length of the CDR3 is 16 residues. CDR3 in amino acids: CAISESSGGITDTQYF. The DNA for the CDR3 is TGTGCCATCAGTGAGTCAAGCGGGGGGATCACAGATACGCAGTATTTT.

This clonotype has more than one count but fewer than ten. The rearrangement links TRBV21-1 to TRBJ1-5. TRBV21-1 is a pseudogene segment. The CDR3 length is 14 residues. The chain's CDR3 is CASGNENSNQPQHF. CDR3 bases: TGTGCCAGCGGAAACGAAAATAGCAATCAGCCCCAGCATTTT.

The rearrangement links TRBV5-1 to TRBJ2-2, with D maybe TRBD1 (6 bases). Germline V gene data show CDR1 as SGHRS and CDR2 as YFSETQ. The V and J ends lost 4 bases and 1 base respectively, with 11 bases between them. The CDR3 length is 15 residues. The CDR3 region is CASSAPTGNTGELFF. As DNA, the CDR3 is TGCGCCAGCAGCGCCCCGACAGGGAACACCGGGGAGCTGTTTTTT.

There are many counts of this clonotype. This sequence joins TRBV4-2 and TRBJ2-1, with D unclear. Germline CDR1 LGHNA, CDR2 YNFKEQ. CDR3 length: 17 amino acids. Trimming cost V 0 bases and J 0 bases, with 12 bases left between them. CDR3 nucleotides: TGTGCCAGCAGCCAAGAAGGTTATGCGACCTCCTACAATGAGCAGTTCTTC. Translation: CASSQEGYATSYNEQFF.

The rearrangement uses TRBV2 and TRBJ1-3, with a weak D call TRBD1 (5 bases). Looked up from germline, CDR1 is SNHLY and CDR2 is FYNNEI. The CDR3 length is 16 residues. Trimming took 3 bases from V and 0 from J, leaving 12 bases between them. As DNA, the CDR3 is TGTGCCAGCAGTGAGGTGCGGGGACCCTCTGGAAACACCATATATTTT. It encodes CASSEVRGPSGNTIYF.